This T cell receptor (beta chain) was captured by sequencing in a study of identical twins. This clonotype was seen only once. The antigen remains undetermined. Findings and limits, study-wide: In drawing conclusions, the study used cross-sectional statistical analysis and did not follow the same donors.

Donors were all healthy Caucasians. cDNA molecules carried unique molecular identifiers, and template switching added a universal primer site. Each CDR3 protein is one row after TCRdb ran MiXCR on the 5' RACE reads. The sample carries more than 1.5 million distinct CDR3 sequences, more than 30% recorded once. Specimen: cord blood. The TCR comes from a newborn girl in good health.

CDR3 nucleotides: TGTGCCAGCAGCGTGCCGGGACAGGATCCCTACGAGCAGTCCTTC. Its translation is CASSVPGQDPYEQSF. The rearrangement joins TRBV21-1 to TRBJ2-7; whether TRBD1, the table's D call, matches the DNA was not checked. TRBV21-1 is a listed pseudogene. The length of the CDR3 is 15 residues.